This T cell receptor beta chain is from a study of blood T cells in healthy people across ages. Donors gave around 10 milliliters of peripheral blood apiece. Samples had at least 7 million PBMCs isolated from them. The CDR3 is 17 amino acids. The germline V gene encodes CDR1 MNHEY and CDR2 SVGEGT. The ends lost 6 bases at V and 2 bases at J; junction bases unmatched: 10. The table lists this clonotype with a few counts. What it binds is not known. The authors ran a second PCR of roughly 6 to 12 cycles using a sample-barcoded 5' primer and a J-beta primer mix. Through a template-switch adaptor with 12 random nucleotides, each cDNA molecule received a tag. TCRdb reprocessed the 5' RACE reads with MiXCR, giving one entry per CDR3 protein. The repertoire has around 790,000 distinct CDR3 sequences, approximately 48% of them found once; the top ten carry about a fifth. Study outcomes and limitations: It was not possible, with unsorted PBMCs, to conclusively compare naive and antigen-experienced cells.

Sample: blood. The chain couples TRBV6-2 or TRBV6-3 to TRBJ2-6, with 7 nucleotides matching TRBD1. The TCR was taken from a man between 60 and 75 years old in good health. The CDR3 here is CASRTRATGAGANVLTF. The DNA of the CDR3 is TGTGCCAGCAGGACGAGGGCTACAGGGGCTGGGGCCAACGTCCTGACTTTC.